These T cell receptor beta chains were read from a single sample in a study of vaccination effects on CD4 cells after COVID-19. These receptors are not linked to any known antigen. Assay used: immunoSEQ multiplex PCR; TCRdb lists only in-frame clones, some missing. The profile shows 70,000 or so clones, under 85% of them singletons. The sequencing used CD4+ T cells from PBMCs cultured with HIV peptides, collected before COVID-19 vaccination. These receptor sequences come from a human donor who had a prior SARS-CoV-2 infection. Each CDR3 is given with its conserved first and last residue. The order of the fields is J gene, clone size, D gene, V gene, CDR3 protein, CDR3 DNA. A D gene is named only where the DNA matches it firmly. A clone size is listed for some rows: how often the clone was seen (once, few, many), or a class if it is expanded.

TRBJ2-1	.	TRBD2	TRBV12-5	CASGLVLAGGSPDNEQFF	TGTGCTAGTGGTTTGGTACTAGCGGGGGGTAGTCCCGACAATGAGCAGTTCTTC
TRBJ2-4	.	TRBD1	TRBV2	CARGTDQNIQYF	TGTGCCAGGGGGACAGATCAAAACATTCAGTACTTC
TRBJ2-7	.	.	TRBV7-2	CASSRGRGFEQYF	TGTGCCAGCAGCCGGGGGAGGGGGTTCGAGCAGTACTTC
TRBJ2-3	.	.	TRBV19	CASSIRLYTDTQYF	TGTGCCAGTAGTATTCGCCTCTACACAGATACGCAGTATTTT
TRBJ2-5	.	.	TRBV7-3	CASSLQRETQYF	TGTGCCAGCAGCTTACAGCGAGAGACCCAGTACTTC
TRBJ2-7	.	.	TRBV6-5	CASRIDSSYEQYF	TGTGCCAGCAGGATCGATAGCTCCTACGAGCAGTACTTC
TRBJ2-1	.	TRBD2	TRBV7-3	CASSFGTNNEQLF	TGTGCCAGCAGCTTCGGGACTAACAATGAGCAGCTCTTC
TRBJ2-3	medium-sized	.	TRBV18	CASVLVITDTQYF	TGTGCCAGCGTACTAGTAATCACAGATACGCAGTATTTT
TRBJ1-5	once	.	TRBV18	CASSPQGVGNQPQHF	TGTGCCAGCTCACCACAGGGGGTCGGCAATCAGCCCCAGCATTTT
TRBJ1-5	.	.	TRBV19	CASMDTSNQPQHF	TGTGCCAGTATGGATACAAGCAATCAGCCCCAGCATTTT
TRBJ2-3	few	TRBD2	TRBV4-3	CASSQYSGTSYPDTQYF	TGCGCCAGCAGCCAATATTCCGGGACTAGCTATCCAGATACGCAGTATTTT
TRBJ1-6	.	.	TRBV7-9	CASSSTGIPYNSPLHF	TGTGCCAGCAGCTCTACAGGGATCCCCTATAATTCACCCCTCCACTTT
TRBJ2-7	.	.	TRBV11-3	CASSLGKSSYEQYF	TGTGCCAGCAGCTTAGGGAAAAGCTCCTACGAGCAGTACTTC
TRBJ2-1	.	.	TRBV6-6	CASSYTGYNEQFF	TGTGCCAGCAGTTATACAGGGTACAATGAGCAGTTCTTC
TRBJ1-4	.	.	TRBV5-1	CASSLGSNEKLFF	TGCGCCAGCAGCTTGGGAAGTAATGAAAAACTGTTTTTT
TRBJ2-3	once	.	TRBV5-8	CARSKEDTDTQYF	TGTGCGCGTTCGAAAGAAGATACAGATACGCAGTATTTT
TRBJ1-3	.	TRBD1	TRBV5-1	CASSSSGTGPLGGNTIYF	TGCGCCAGCAGCTCCTCCGGGACAGGGCCGCTGGGGGGAAACACCATATATTTT
TRBJ1-5	.	.	TRBV19	CASSPRPRTANYSNQPQHF	TGTGCCAGTAGTCCACGCCCCAGGACGGCAAATTATAGCAATCAGCCCCAGCATTTT
TRBJ2-1	.	TRBD2	TRBV30	CAWSVIAGGPNEQFF	TGTGCCTGGAGTGTCATAGCGGGAGGGCCCAATGAGCAGTTCTTC
TRBJ2-1	few	.	TRBV7-2	CASRLASYNEQFF	TGTGCCAGCAGGTTAGCCAGCTACAATGAGCAGTTCTTC
TRBJ1-1	.	.	TRBV5-1	CASSLGSGWNTEAFF	TGCGCCAGCAGCTTGGGTTCAGGGTGGAACACTGAAGCTTTCTTT
TRBJ1-1	.	.	TRBV30	CAWSVRDNTFF	TGTGCCTGGAGTGTTCGGGACAACACTTTCTTT
TRBJ2-5	.	TRBD2	TRBV5-1	CASSFFWSGSQETQYF	TGCGCCAGCAGCTTTTTTTGGAGCGGGAGTCAAGAGACCCAGTACTTC
TRBJ1-4	.	TRBD1	TRBV10-3	CAISEPGQGSDNVFEKLFF	TGTGCCATCAGTGAACCGGGACAGGGCTCTGATAATGTGTTTGAAAAACTGTTTTTT
TRBJ1-2	few	.	TRBV7-8	CASSEKSHTNYGYTF	TGTGCCAGCAGCGAGAAATCTCACACTAACTATGGCTACACCTTC
TRBJ1-6	.	.	TRBV15	CATRLLMGGGIESPLHF	TGTGCCACCAGACTCTTAATGGGGGGGGGCATAGAGTCACCCCTCCACTTT
TRBJ2-3	.	.	TRBV7-2	CASSLGPSTDTQYF	TGTGCCAGCAGCTTGGGCCCCAGCACAGATACGCAGTATTTT
TRBJ2-3	.	.	TRBV27	CASSLRDFTDTQYF	TGTGCCAGCAGTTTACGCGACTTCACAGATACGCAGTATTTT
TRBJ2-5	.	TRBD2	TRBV9	CASSVGLAGRQETQYF	TGTGCCAGCAGCGTAGGACTAGCGGGGCGGCAAGAGACCCAGTACTTC
TRBJ2-7	.	TRBD1	TRBV4-3	CASSQDFRGLTSYEQYF	TGCGCCAGCAGCCAAGACTTTAGGGGGCTTACCTCCTACGAGCAGTACTTC
TRBJ1-4	.	.	TRBV27	CASSPKGRGLNEKLFF	TGTGCCAGCAGTCCTAAGGGGAGGGGCCTTAATGAAAAACTGTTTTTT
TRBJ1-1	.	TRBD1	TRBV2	CASSLPGQGNTEAFF	TGTGCCAGCAGTCTTCCGGGACAGGGAAACACTGAAGCTTTCTTT
TRBJ2-1	.	TRBD2	TRBV6-5	CASTPSGPYNEQFF	TGTGCCAGCACCCCTAGCGGGCCATACAATGAGCAGTTCTTC
TRBJ2-1	.	TRBD2	TRBV18	CASSPTITSGYNEQFF	TGTGCCAGCTCACCAACTATTACTAGCGGATACAATGAGCAGTTCTTC
TRBJ2-1	many	.	TRBV30	CAWSDPLIADYNEQFF	TGTGCCTGGAGTGATCCCCTCATTGCGGATTATAATGAGCAGTTCTTC
TRBJ2-5	.	.	TRBV10-3	CAISDRYQETQYF	TGTGCCATCAGTGACAGGTACCAAGAGACCCAGTACTTC
TRBJ1-6	.	.	TRBV18	CASSSSRFVPLHF	TGTGCCAGCTCATCCAGCCGGTTTGTACCCCTCCACTTT
TRBJ1-2	.	.	TRBV6-6	CATKTQGSNYGYTF	TGTGCCACCAAAACACAGGGTTCTAACTATGGCTACACCTTC
TRBJ1-1	.	TRBD1	TRBV30	CAWTAGTGPQMNTEAFF	TGTGCCTGGACAGCCGGGACAGGGCCTCAAATGAACACTGAAGCTTTCTTT
TRBJ2-1	.	TRBD2	TRBV9	CASSVESGLASNEQFF	TGTGCCAGCAGCGTAGAGTCGGGACTAGCATCCAATGAGCAGTTCTTC
TRBJ2-5	.	.	TRBV5-1	CASSLVGIEETQYF	TGCGCCAGCAGCTTGGTTGGGATTGAGGAGACCCAGTACTTC
TRBJ1-6	.	.	TRBV4-1	CASSQVPNSPLHF	TGCGCCAGCAGCCAAGTCCCGAATTCACCCCTCCACTTT
TRBJ2-3	.	.	TRBV24-1	CATRRKTPKGDTQYF	TGTGCCACCAGAAGAAAGACTCCCAAGGGAGATACGCAGTATTTT
TRBJ2-5	few	TRBD2	TRBV5-1	CASSPGLVTQETQYF	TGCGCCAGCAGCCCGGGACTAGTAACTCAAGAGACCCAGTACTTC
TRBJ1-2	.	.	TRBV20-1	CSASSGREYYGYTF	TGCAGTGCTAGTTCGGGTCGGGAGTACTATGGCTACACCTTC
TRBJ2-1	few	.	TRBV11-2	CASSLILANEQFF	TGTGCCAGCAGCTTAATTCTGGCCAATGAGCAGTTCTTC
TRBJ1-2	.	.	TRBV19	CASSRTDYYGYTF	TGTGCCAGTAGCAGGACGGATTACTATGGCTACACCTTC
TRBJ1-4	few	.	TRBV4-2	CASSLRQSWEKLFF	TGTGCCAGCAGCCTTCGACAGAGTTGGGAAAAACTGTTTTTT
TRBJ1-5	.	TRBD1	TRBV15	CATSVRGSNQPQHF	TGTGCCACCAGCGTCAGGGGGAGCAATCAGCCCCAGCATTTT
TRBJ1-6	few	.	TRBV6-6	CASSYPEENSPLHF	TGTGCCAGCAGTTACCCCGAGGAGAATTCACCCCTCCACTTT
TRBJ2-7	.	.	TRBV9	CASSVGPQVGSSSYEQYF	TGTGCCAGCAGCGTAGGTCCCCAAGTGGGGTCCAGCTCCTACGAGCAGTACTTC
TRBJ1-3	.	.	TRBV18	CASSADIAGNTIYF	TGTGCCAGCTCAGCAGACATCGCTGGAAACACCATATATTTT
TRBJ2-1	.	TRBD2	TRBV27	CASSRPGLADYNEQFF	TGTGCCAGCAGTCGACCGGGACTAGCGGACTACAATGAGCAGTTCTTC
TRBJ2-3	.	TRBD2	TRBV5-1	CASQGFSGGPRTDTQYF	TGCGCCAGCCAGGGTTTCAGCGGGGGGCCCCGCACAGATACGCAGTATTTT
TRBJ2-3	.	TRBD2	TRBV7-9	CASSSQPGRGGSTDTQYF	TGTGCCAGCAGCTCACAACCAGGGCGGGGGGGAAGCACAGATACGCAGTATTTT
TRBJ2-1	.	TRBD2	TRBV11-3	CASSLGGGAYNEQFF	TGTGCCAGCAGCTTAGGCGGGGGGGCCTACAATGAGCAGTTCTTC
TRBJ2-1	.	.	TRBV4-3	CASSQDRTGEQFF	TGCGCCAGCAGCCAAGATCGTACGGGTGAGCAGTTCTTC
TRBJ1-2	.	TRBD1	TRBV7-2	CASSLDDREANYGYTF	TGTGCCAGCAGCCTAGATGACAGGGAAGCTAACTATGGCTACACCTTC
TRBJ1-4	.	.	TRBV24-1	CATSEHAGTSNEKLFF	TGTGCCACCAGTGAACACGCCGGGACAAGTAATGAAAAACTGTTTTTT